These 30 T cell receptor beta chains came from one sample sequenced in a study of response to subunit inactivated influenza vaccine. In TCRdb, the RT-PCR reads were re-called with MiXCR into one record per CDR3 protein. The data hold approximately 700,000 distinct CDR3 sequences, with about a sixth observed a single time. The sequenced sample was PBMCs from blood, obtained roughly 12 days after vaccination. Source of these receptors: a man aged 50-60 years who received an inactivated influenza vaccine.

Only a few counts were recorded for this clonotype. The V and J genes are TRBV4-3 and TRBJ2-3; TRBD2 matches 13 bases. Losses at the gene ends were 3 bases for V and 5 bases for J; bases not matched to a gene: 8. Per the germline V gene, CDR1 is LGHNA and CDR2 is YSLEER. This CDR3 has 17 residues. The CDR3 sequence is CASSQRTSGRVKDTQYF. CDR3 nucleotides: TGCGCCAGCAGCCAGCGGACTAGCGGGAGAGTGAAAGATACGCAGTATTTT.

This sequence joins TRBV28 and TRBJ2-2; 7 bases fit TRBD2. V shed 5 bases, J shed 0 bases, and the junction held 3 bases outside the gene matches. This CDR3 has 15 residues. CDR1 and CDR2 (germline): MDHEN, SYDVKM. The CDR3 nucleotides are TGTGCCAGCAGTAGACGGGGGGCGAACACCGGGGAGCTGTTTTTT. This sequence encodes CASSRRGANTGELFF.

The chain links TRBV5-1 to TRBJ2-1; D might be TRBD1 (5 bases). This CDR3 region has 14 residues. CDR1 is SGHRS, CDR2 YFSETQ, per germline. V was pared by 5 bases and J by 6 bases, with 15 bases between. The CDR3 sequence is CASRLSGRVNEQFF. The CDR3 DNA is TGCGCCAGCAGATTGAGTGGCAGGGTCAATGAGCAGTTCTTC. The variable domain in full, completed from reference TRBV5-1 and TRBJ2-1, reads KAGVTQTPRYLIKTRGQQVTLSCSPISGHRSVSWYQQTPGQGLQFLFEYFSETQRNKGNFPGRFSGRQFSNSRSEMNVSTLELGDSALYLCASRLSGRVNEQFFGPGTRLTVL.

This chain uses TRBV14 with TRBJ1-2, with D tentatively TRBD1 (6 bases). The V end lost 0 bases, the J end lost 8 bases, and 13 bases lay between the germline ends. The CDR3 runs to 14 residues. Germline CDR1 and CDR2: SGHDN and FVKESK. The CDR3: CASSQDRGIYGYTF. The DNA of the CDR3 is TGTGCCAGCAGCCAAGACAGGGGTATCTACGGCTACACCTTC. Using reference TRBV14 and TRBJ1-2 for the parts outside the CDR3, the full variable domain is EAGVTQFPSHSVIEKGQTVTLRCDPISGHDNLYWYRRVMGKEIKFLLHFVKESKQDESGMPNNRFLAERTGGTYSTLKVQPAELEDSGVYFCASSQDRGIYGYTFGSGTRLTVV.

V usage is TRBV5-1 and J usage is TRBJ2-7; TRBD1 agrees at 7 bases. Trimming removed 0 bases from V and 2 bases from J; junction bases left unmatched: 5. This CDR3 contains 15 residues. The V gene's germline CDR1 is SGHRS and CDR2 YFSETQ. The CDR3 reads CASSLARGQTYEQYF. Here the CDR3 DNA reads TGCGCCAGCAGCTTGGCGAGGGGACAGACCTACGAGCAGTACTTC.

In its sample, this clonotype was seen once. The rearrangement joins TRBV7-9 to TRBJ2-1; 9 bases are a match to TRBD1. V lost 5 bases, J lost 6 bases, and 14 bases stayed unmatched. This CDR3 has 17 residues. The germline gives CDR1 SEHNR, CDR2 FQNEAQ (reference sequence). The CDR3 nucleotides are TGTGCCAGCAGCGGACACAGGGGGCTAGCGGTACTCAATGAGCAGTTCTTC. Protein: CASSGHRGLAVLNEQFF.

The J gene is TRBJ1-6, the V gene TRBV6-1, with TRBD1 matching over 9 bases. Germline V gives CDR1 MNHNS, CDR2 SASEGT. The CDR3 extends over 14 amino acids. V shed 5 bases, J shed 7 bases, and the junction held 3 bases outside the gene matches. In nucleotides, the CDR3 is TGTGCCAGCAGTATCGGACAGGGGAATTCACCCCTCCACTTT. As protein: CASSIGQGNSPLHF.

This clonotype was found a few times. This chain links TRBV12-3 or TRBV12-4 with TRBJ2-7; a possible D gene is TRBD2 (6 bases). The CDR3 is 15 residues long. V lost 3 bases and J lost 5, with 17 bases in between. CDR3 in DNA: TGTGCCAGCAGTTTGTCTAGCGCGGCGACCCACGAGCAGTACTTC. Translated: CASSLSSAATHEQYF.

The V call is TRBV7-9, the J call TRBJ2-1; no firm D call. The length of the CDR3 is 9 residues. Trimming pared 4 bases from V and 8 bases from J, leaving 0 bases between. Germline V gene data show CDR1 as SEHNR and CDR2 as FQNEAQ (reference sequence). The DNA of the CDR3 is TGTGCCAGCAGCTATGAGCAGTTCTTC. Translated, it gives CASSYEQFF. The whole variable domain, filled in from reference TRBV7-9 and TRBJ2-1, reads DTGVSQNPRHKITKRGQNVTFRCDPISEHNRLYWYRQTLGQGPEFLTYFQNEAQLEKSRLLSDRFSAERPKGSFSTLEIQRTEQGDSAMYLCASSYEQFFGPGTRLTVL.

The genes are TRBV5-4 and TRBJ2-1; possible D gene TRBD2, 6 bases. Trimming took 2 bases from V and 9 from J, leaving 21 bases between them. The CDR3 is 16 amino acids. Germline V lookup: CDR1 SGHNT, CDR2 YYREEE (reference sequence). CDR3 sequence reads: CASSFGGSSSRVEQFF. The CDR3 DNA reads TGTGCCAGCAGCTTCGGGGGAAGTAGCAGCCGCGTTGAGCAGTTCTTC. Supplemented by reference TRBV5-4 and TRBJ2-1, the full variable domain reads ETGVTQSPTHLIKTRGQQVTLRCSSQSGHNTVSWYQQALGQGPQFIFQYYREEENGRGNFPPRFSGLQFPNYSSELNVNALELDDSALYLCASSFGGSSSRVEQFFGPGTRLTVL.

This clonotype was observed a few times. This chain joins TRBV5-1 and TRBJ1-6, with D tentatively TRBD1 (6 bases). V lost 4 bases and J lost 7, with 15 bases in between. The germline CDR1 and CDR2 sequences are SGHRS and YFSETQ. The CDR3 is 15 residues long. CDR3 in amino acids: CASSPWQGWNSPLHF. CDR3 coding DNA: TGCGCCAGCAGCCCGTGGCAGGGGTGGAATTCACCCCTCCACTTT. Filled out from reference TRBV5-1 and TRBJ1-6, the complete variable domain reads KAGVTQTPRYLIKTRGQQVTLSCSPISGHRSVSWYQQTPGQGLQFLFEYFSETQRNKGNFPGRFSGRQFSNSRSEMNVSTLELGDSALYLCASSPWQGWNSPLHFGNGTRLTVT.

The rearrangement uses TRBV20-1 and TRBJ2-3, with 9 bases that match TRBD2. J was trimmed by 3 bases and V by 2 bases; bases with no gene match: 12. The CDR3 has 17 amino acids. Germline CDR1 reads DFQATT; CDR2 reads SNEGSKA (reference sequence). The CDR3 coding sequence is TGCAGTGCTAGAACCCTTGGCGGGGGGGCGATAACAGATACGCAGTATTTT. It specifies CSARTLGGGAITDTQYF.

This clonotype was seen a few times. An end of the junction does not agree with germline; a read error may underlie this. Here the CDR3 reads CASTLNRGLHEQYF. CDR3 bases: TGTGCCAGCACTTTAAACAGGGGGCTACACGAGCAGTACTTC. This chain joins TRBV28 and TRBJ2-7; 9 bases line up with TRBD1. The germline CDR1 and CDR2 sequences are MDHEN and SYDVKM. This CDR3 is built from 14 residues.

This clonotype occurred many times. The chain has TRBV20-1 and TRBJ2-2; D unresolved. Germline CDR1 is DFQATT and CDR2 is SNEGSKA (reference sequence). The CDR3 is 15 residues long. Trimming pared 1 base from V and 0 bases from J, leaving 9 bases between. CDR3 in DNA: TGCAGTGCTAGAGTTATGGGAACGAACACCGGGGAGCTGTTTTTT. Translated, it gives CSARVMGTNTGELFF.

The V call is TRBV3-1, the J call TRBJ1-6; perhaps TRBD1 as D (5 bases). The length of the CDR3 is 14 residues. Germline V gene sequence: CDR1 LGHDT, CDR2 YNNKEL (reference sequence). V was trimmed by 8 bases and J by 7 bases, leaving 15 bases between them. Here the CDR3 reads CASGEFGGNSPLHF. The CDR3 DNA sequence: TGTGCCAGCGGCGAATTTGGGGGGAATTCACCCCTCCACTTT.

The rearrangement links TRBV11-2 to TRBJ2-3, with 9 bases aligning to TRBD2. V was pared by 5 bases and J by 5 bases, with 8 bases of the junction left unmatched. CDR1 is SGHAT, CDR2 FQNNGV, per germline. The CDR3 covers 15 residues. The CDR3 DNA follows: TGTGCCAGCAGCCCAGGGGGACTAGCTCTAGATACGCAGTATTTT. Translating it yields CASSPGGLALDTQYF.

CDR3: CASSSLNSEQYF. CDR3 bases: TGTGCCAGCAGCTCCCTAAACAGCGAGCAGTACTTC. The chain is built from TRBV6-5 and TRBJ2-7; D is undetermined. CDR1 is MNHEY and CDR2 is SVGAGI in the germline V gene. The CDR3 totals 12 residues. With 6 bases removed from V and 6 bases from J, the gap between germline ends came to 12 bases.

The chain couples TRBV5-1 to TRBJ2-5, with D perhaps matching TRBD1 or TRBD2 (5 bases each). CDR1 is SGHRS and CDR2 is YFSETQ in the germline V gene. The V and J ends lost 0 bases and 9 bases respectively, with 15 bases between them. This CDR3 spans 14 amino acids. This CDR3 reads CASSLGPGGRAQYF. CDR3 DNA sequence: TGCGCCAGCAGCTTGGGACCCGGAGGCAGGGCCCAGTACTTC.

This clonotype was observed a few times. The CDR3 bases are TGTGCCAGCAGTTTAGAGGGACAGAACTGGCGCGAGCAGTACTTC. Translation gives CASSLEGQNWREQYF. This chain joins TRBV12-3 or TRBV12-4 and TRBJ2-7; 7 nucleotides align to TRBD1. V shed 1 base, J shed 6 bases, and the junction held 9 bases outside the gene matches. The CDR3 totals 15 residues.

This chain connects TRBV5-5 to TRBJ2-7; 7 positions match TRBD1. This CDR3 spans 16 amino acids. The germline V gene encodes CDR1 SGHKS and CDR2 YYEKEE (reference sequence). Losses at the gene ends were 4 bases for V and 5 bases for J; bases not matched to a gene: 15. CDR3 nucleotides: TGTGCCAGCAGCCTTACCCCAGGGGGTCGGGTTGACGAGCAGTACTTC. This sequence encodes CASSLTPGGRVDEQYF.

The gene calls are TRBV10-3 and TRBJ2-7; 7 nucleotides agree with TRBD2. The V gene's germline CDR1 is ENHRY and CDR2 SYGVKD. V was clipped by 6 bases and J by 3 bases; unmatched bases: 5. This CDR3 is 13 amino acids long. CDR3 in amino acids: CAIRSGENYEQYF. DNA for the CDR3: TGTGCCATCAGAAGCGGGGAGAACTACGAGCAGTACTTC.

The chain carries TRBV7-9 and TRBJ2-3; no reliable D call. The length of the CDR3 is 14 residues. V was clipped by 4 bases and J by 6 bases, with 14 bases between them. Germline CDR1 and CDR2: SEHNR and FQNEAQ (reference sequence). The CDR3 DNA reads TGTGCCAGCAGCTCGTGGGTAGTGGCGGATACGCAGTATTTT. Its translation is CASSSWVVADTQYF.

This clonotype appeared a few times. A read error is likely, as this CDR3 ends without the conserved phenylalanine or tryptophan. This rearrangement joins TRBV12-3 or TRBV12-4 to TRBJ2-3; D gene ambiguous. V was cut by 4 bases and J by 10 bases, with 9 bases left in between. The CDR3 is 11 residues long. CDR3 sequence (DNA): TGTGCCAGCAGTTCGGGCCTGTCGCAGTATCTT. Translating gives CASSSGLSQYL.

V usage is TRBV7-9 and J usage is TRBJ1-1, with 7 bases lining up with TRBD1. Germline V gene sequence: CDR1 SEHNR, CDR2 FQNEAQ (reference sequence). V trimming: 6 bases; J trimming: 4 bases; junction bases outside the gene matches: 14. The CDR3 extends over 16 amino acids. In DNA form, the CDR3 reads TGTGCCAGCAGGACCGTCCCGACAGGGATTGGCACTGAAGCTTTCTTT. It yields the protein CASRTVPTGIGTEAFF. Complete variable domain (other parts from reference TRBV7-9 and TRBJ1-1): DTGVSQNPRHKITKRGQNVTFRCDPISEHNRLYWYRQTLGQGPEFLTYFQNEAQLEKSRLLSDRFSAERPKGSFSTLEIQRTEQGDSAMYLCASRTVPTGIGTEAFFGQGTRLTVV.

CDR3 protein: CASSISWRDTQYF. In DNA, the CDR3 is TGTGCCAGTAGTATAAGTTGGCGAGATACGCAGTATTTT. This sequence joins TRBV19 and TRBJ2-3; D is ambiguous. Trimming removed 2 bases from V and 5 bases from J, with 8 bases in between. The CDR3 is made up of 13 amino acids. The V gene's germline CDR1 is LNHDA and CDR2 SQIVND (reference sequence).

The CDR3 sequence: CATGSDTQYF. The CDR3 DNA is TGTGCCACTGGCTCGGATACGCAGTATTTT. The genes are TRBV15 and TRBJ2-3, with D uncertain. V lost 9 bases and J 6 bases, leaving 7 bases between the germline ends. Germline assignment: CDR1 LNHNV and CDR2 YYDKDF (reference sequence). CDR3 length: 10 amino acids.

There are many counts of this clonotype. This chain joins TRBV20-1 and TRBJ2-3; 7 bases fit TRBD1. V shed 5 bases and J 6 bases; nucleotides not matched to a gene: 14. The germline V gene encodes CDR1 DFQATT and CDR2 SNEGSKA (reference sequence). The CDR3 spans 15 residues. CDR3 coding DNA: TGCAGTGCTCCCTCCCAAGAGGGACAGCTCGATACGCAGTATTTT. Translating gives CSAPSQEGQLDTQYF.

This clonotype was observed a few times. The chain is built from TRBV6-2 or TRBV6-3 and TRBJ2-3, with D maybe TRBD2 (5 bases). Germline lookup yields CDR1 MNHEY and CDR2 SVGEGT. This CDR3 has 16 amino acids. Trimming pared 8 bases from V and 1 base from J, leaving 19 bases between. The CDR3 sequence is CASGMAARTRTDTQYF. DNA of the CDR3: TGTGCCAGCGGGATGGCGGCCAGGACTCGCACAGATACGCAGTATTTT.

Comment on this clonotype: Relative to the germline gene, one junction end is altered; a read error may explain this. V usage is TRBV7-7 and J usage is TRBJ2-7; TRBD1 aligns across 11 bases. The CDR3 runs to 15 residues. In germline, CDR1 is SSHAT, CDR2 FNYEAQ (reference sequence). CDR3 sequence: CASRKAGTGGYEQYF. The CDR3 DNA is TGTGCTAGCAGGAAAGCCGGGACAGGGGGCTACGAGCAGTACTTC.

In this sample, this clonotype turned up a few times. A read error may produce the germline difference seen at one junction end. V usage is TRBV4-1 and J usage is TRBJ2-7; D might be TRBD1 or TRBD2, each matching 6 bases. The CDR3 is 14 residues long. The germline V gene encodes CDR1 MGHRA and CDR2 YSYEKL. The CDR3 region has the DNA TGCGCCAGCAGCCAAGATGGAGGGCGAGGGACAAGAAATTTC. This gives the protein CASSQDGGRGTRNF.